This T cell receptor (beta chain) was retrieved from a study of neoadjuvant anti-PD-1 for oral cavity cancer. Noted time point: after neoadjuvant nivolumab, at surgical resection. The assay was immunoSEQ multiplex PCR, and TCRdb's table has in-frame clones only and misses some. This repertoire shows about 9,800 clones, around 64% found once; its top ten account for 3.5% to 5.5%. Source: PBMCs, taken after nivolumab (anti-PD-1) treatment. The sequence came from a person aged 40 to 85 with oral cavity squamous cell carcinoma.

CDR3 sequence: CASSEQTGETQYF. CDR3 DNA sequence: TGCGCCAGCAGTGAGCAAACGGGAGAGACCCAGTACTTC. V usage is TRBV10-1 and J usage is TRBJ2-5; D remains ambiguous. The V gene lost 2 bases and the J gene lost 4 bases, with 8 bases spanning the gap. The CDR3 has 13 amino acids. Germline CDR1 reads WNHNN; CDR2 reads SYGVQD (reference sequence).